The clone carrying this TCR beta chain has more than one count but fewer than ten. Its target is unknown. The data stem from a study of CD8 T cells in ankylosing spondylitis. Study-wide results and caveats: Within ankylosing spondylitis blood, a TCR beta motif made up of fewer than ten highly homologous variants appeared to be characteristic. It was reported that disease-linked clones were significantly enriched in matched ankylosing spondylitis synovial fluid.

With molecular barcodes, quantitative 5'-RACE was used to make the TCR beta libraries. Via MiXCR, TCRdb re-called the 5' RACE reads, giving one row per CDR3 protein. Of 150,000 to 200,000 distinct CDR3 sequences listed, 11% are singletons. The sample consisted of blood, either unsorted or a sorted T cell fraction (not recorded which). This sequence originates from a male donor with ankylosing spondylitis or in good health (not recorded which).

The CDR3 DNA reads TGTGCCAGCAGCCCGAATAGGACAGCCCGCACAGATACGCAGTATTTT. Translated: CASSPNRTARTDTQYF. V is TRBV7-9 and J is TRBJ2-3; weak D call: TRBD1 (6 bases). The CDR3 runs to 16 residues. The ends were cut back, 5 bases at V and 1 base at J, with 16 bases in the middle. Germline loops: CDR1 SEHNR, CDR2 FQNEAQ (reference sequence).